These T cell receptor beta chains were read from a single sample in a study of shared clonotypes between healthy human individuals. Clones were read by immunoSEQ multiplex PCR, and TCRdb kept only the in-frame ones, dropping some. The sample lists approximately 940,000 clones, 70% to 85% occurring once. The specimen sequenced was memory CD4+ T cells sorted from blood. These receptors came from a man aged 18 to 29 in good health. Both conserved end residues are part of each CDR3. D genes are given only for firm matches. Some rows mark clone size as missing; the rest say once, few, many or name a class of expanded clone.

clone_size,v_call,d_call,j_call,cdr3_aa,cdr3_nt
few,TRBV10-3,NA,TRBJ2-2,CATVASNTGELFF,TGTGCCACCGTAGCTTCGAACACCGGGGAGCTGTTTTTT
NA,TRBV18,NA,TRBJ2-7,CASSPVLKGSEQYF,TGTGCCAGCTCACCAGTCTTGAAGGGTAGCGAGCAGTACTTC
NA,TRBV7-2,NA,TRBJ1-2,CASSIARIGSDGYTF,TGTGCCAGCAGCATAGCGCGTATAGGGTCTGATGGCTACACCTTC
NA,TRBV6-5,TRBD2,TRBJ2-7,CASTGTSGRFYEQYF,TGTGCCAGCACCGGGACTAGCGGGAGATTTTACGAGCAGTACTTC
few,TRBV2,NA,TRBJ1-6,CASRGEAAPLHF,TGTGCCAGCAGGGGTGAGGCGGCACCCCTCCACTTT
NA,TRBV21-1,NA,TRBJ2-3,CASNWLGSPADTQYF,TGTGCCAGCAATTGGCTGGGGAGCCCCGCGGATACGCAGTATTTT
few,TRBV9,TRBD1,TRBJ1-1,CASSVIGQGTTEAFF,TGTGCCAGCAGCGTAATAGGACAGGGTACCACTGAAGCTTTCTTT
NA,TRBV18,NA,TRBJ1-1,CARFKAFF,TGTGCCAGGTTCAAAGCTTTCTTT
NA,TRBV6-1,NA,TRBJ2-6,CASSEVGGWANVLTF,TGTGCCAGCAGTGAAGTGGGCGGCTGGGCCAACGTCCTGACTTTC
NA,TRBV19,NA,TRBJ1-6,CASSISPQLESSYNSPLHF,TGTGCCAGTAGTATAAGCCCGCAGCTCGAAAGCTCCTATAATTCACCCCTCCACTTT
NA,TRBV2,TRBD1,TRBJ2-1,CASGRDRGRNEQFF,TGTGCCAGCGGGAGGGACAGGGGGCGGAATGAGCAGTTCTTC
NA,TRBV5-1,TRBD1,TRBJ2-7,CASSLYRGEGQGVIYEQYF,TGCGCCAGCAGCTTGTACCGGGGTGAGGGACAGGGGGTTATCTACGAGCAGTACTTC
NA,TRBV2,NA,TRBJ1-1,CASERAEAFF,TGTGCCAGCGAACGGGCTGAAGCTTTCTTT
few,TRBV28,NA,TRBJ1-1,CASSSSRRGTEAFF,TGTGCCAGCAGTTCGTCGCGGCGCGGGACTGAAGCTTTCTTT
NA,TRBV2,TRBD1,TRBJ2-2,CASSQDRPNTGELFF,TGTGCCAGCAGTCAGGACAGGCCGAACACCGGGGAGCTGTTTTTT
once,TRBV18,TRBD1,TRBJ2-7,CASSPKGAGTGGLYEQYF,TGTGCCAGCTCACCAAAGGGGGCAGGGACAGGGGGCCTCTACGAGCAGTACTTC
NA,TRBV6-5,NA,TRBJ1-3,CDDRGFSGNTIYF,TGTGACGACCGTGGTTTCTCTGGAAACACCATATATTTT
NA,TRBV30,NA,TRBJ1-6,CAWGRLGYNSPLHF,TGTGCCTGGGGACGTCTGGGTTATAATTCACCCCTCCACTTT
NA,TRBV27,NA,TRBJ2-7,CASRAPQGSYEQYF,TGTGCCAGCAGAGCCCCACAGGGCTCCTACGAGCAGTACTTC
NA,TRBV2,TRBD1,TRBJ2-3,CASSEPRGPSTDTQYF,TGTGCCAGCAGTGAACCGAGGGGGCCCAGCACAGATACGCAGTATTTT
few,TRBV18,NA,TRBJ1-1,CASSPGSGLNTEAFF,TGTGCCAGCTCACCAGGGAGTGGACTGAACACTGAAGCTTTCTTT
NA,TRBV5-1,TRBD2,TRBJ2-1,CASSLHLAGGNNEQFF,TGCGCCAGCAGCTTGCACTTAGCGGGGGGAAACAATGAGCAGTTCTTC
NA,TRBV11-2,NA,TRBJ1-6,CASSLTGPLHF,TGTGCCAGCAGCTTGACAGGACCCCTCCACTTT
once,TRBV27,NA,TRBJ2-7,CASSLSSGLTYEQYF,TGTGCCAGCAGTTTATCTTCAGGATTAACCTACGAGCAGTACTTC
NA,TRBV6-1,NA,TRBJ1-5,CASSEWGSRGNQPQHF,TGTGCCAGCAGTGAATGGGGGTCACGTGGCAATCAGCCCCAGCATTTT
few,TRBV13,NA,TRBJ1-1,CASSLRGGVNTEAFF,TGTGCCAGCAGCTTGAGAGGCGGAGTGAACACTGAAGCTTTCTTT
NA,TRBV10-2,NA,TRBJ1-5,CASQGQGRQPQHF,TGCGCCAGCCAGGGGCAGGGCCGTCAGCCCCAGCATTTT
NA,TRBV6-1,TRBD1,TRBJ1-6,CASSDGISGTGYNSPLHF,TGTGCCAGCAGTGACGGAATTTCCGGGACAGGGTATAATTCACCCCTCCACTTT
NA,TRBV6-1,NA,TRBJ2-1,CASSDRTRGNEQFF,TGTGCCAGCAGTGATCGGACCAGGGGCAATGAGCAGTTCTTC
NA,TRBV6-6,NA,TRBJ2-7,CASSYSDSPYF,TGTGCCAGCAGTTACTCGGATAGCCCGTACTTC
NA,TRBV15,TRBD1,TRBJ1-2,CATSRAGRGLNGYTF,TGTGCCACCAGCAGAGCAGGCAGGGGGCTCAATGGCTACACCTTC
NA,TRBV4-1,NA,TRBJ2-7,CASSQGAGAPYEQYF,TGCGCCAGCAGCCAAGGCGCAGGGGCCCCCTACGAGCAGTACTTC
NA,TRBV19,NA,TRBJ1-5,CASSMGAPTIDQPQHF,TGTGCCAGTAGTATGGGGGCACCCACGATAGATCAGCCCCAGCATTTT
NA,TRBV2,NA,TRBJ2-7,CASSEVEGGYEQYF,TGTGCCAGCAGTGAAGTTGAGGGAGGCTACGAGCAGTACTTC
NA,TRBV5-1,NA,TRBJ1-1,CASSSIPTGGTEAFF,TGCGCCAGCAGCTCGATCCCGACGGGTGGAACTGAAGCTTTCTTT
NA,TRBV19,TRBD1,TRBJ2-7,CASSIHAGQGPYEQYF,TGTGCCAGTAGTATACATGCGGGACAGGGACCGTACGAGCAGTACTTC
NA,TRBV18,NA,TRBJ1-1,CASSPRAESTEAFF,TGTGCCAGCTCCCCGCGGGCGGAGAGCACTGAAGCTTTCTTT